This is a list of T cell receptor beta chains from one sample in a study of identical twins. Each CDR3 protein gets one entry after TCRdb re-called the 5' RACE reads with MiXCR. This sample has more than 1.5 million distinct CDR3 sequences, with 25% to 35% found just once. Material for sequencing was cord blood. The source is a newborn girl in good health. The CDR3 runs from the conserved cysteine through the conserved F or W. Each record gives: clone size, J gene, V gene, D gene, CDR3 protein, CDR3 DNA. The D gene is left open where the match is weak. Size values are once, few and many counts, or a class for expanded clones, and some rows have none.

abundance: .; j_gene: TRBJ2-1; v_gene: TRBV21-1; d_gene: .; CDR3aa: CASTRGRSSYNEQFF; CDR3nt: TGTGCCAGCACCCGTGGTAGGAGCTCCTACAATGAGCAGTTCTTC
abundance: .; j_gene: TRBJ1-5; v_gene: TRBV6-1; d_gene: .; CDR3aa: CASSEALSKGRNQPQHF; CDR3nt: TGTGCCAGCAGTGAAGCCTTAAGCAAGGGACGGAATCAGCCCCAGCATTTT
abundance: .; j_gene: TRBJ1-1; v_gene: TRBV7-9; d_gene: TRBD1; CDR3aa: CASSPRTGELNTEAFF; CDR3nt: TGTGCCAGCAGCCCAAGGACAGGGGAACTGAACACTGAAGCTTTCTTT
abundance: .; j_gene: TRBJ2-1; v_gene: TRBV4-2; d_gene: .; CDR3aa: CASSQDPTLWASSYNEQFF; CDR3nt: TGTGCCAGCAGCCAAGATCCGACACTCTGGGCTAGTAGCTACAATGAGCAGTTCTTC
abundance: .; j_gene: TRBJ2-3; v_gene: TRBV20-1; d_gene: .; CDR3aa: CSATPGPDTQYF; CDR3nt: TGCAGTGCGACCCCTGGGCCAGATACGCAGTATTTT
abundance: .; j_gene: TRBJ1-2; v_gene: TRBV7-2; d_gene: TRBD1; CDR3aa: CASSSRQGLYGYTF; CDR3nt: TGTGCCAGCAGCTCGAGACAGGGGCTCTATGGCTACACCTTC
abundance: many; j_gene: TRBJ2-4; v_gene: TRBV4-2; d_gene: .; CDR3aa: CASSQDLREFIQYF; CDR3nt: TGTGCCAGCAGCCAAGATTTGAGGGAGTTCATTCAGTACTTC
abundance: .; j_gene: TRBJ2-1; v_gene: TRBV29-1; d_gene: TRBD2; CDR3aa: CSVGLAEHYNEQFF; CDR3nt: TGCAGCGTTGGGCTAGCGGAACACTACAATGAGCAGTTCTTC
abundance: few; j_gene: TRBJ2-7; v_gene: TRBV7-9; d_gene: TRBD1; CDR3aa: CASSRPGQGLGEQYF; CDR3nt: TGTGCCAGCAGCCGTCCGGGACAGGGACTTGGCGAGCAGTACTTC
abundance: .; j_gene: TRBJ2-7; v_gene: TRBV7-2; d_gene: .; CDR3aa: CASRRQNSYEQYF; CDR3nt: TGTGCCAGCAGACGACAGAACTCCTACGAGCAGTACTTC
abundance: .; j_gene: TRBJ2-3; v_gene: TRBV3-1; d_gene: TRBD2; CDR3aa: CASSQGLAGGEDTQYF; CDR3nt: TGTGCCAGCAGCCAAGGGCTAGCGGGAGGCGAAGATACGCAGTATTTT
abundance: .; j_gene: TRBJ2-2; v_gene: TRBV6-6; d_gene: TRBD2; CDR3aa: CASTNSGGSGTGELFF; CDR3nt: TGTGCCAGCACCAATAGCGGGGGTTCGGGCACCGGGGAGCTGTTTTTT
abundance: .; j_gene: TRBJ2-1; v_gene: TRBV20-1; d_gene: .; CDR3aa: CSARDHESPYSYNEQFF; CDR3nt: TGCAGTGCTAGAGACCACGAAAGCCCCTACTCCTACAATGAGCAGTTCTTC
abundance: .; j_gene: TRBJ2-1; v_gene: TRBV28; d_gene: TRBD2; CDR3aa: CASSLFLAGGPRQFF; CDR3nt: TGTGCCAGCAGTTTATTCTTAGCGGGAGGGCCACGGCAGTTCTTC
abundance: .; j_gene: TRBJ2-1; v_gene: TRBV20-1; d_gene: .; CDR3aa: CGARVDASSYNEQFF; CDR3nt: TGCGGTGCTAGAGTTGACGCAAGCTCCTACAATGAGCAGTTCTTC
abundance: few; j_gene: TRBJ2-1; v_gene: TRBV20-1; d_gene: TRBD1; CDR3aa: CSAPKPGQGIYNEQFF; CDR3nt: TGCAGTGCTCCGAAGCCGGGACAGGGGATATACAATGAGCAGTTCTTC
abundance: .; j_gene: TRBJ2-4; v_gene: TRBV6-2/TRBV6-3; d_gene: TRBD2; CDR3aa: CASREGGPHIQYF; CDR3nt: TGTGCCAGCAGGGAGGGAGGGCCTCACATTCAGTACTTC
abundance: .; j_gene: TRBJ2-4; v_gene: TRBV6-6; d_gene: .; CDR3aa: CASQRDVAVDIQYF; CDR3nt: TGTGCCAGCCAACGGGACGTGGCGGTGGACATTCAGTACTTC
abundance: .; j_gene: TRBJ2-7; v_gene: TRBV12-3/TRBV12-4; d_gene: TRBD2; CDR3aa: CASSSRRTSRYEQYF; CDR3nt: TGTGCCAGCAGTTCCCGAAGGACTAGCAGGTACGAGCAGTACTTC
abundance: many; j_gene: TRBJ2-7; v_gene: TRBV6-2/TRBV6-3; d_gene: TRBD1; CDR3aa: CAITGTGALYEQYF; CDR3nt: TGTGCCATCACCGGGACAGGGGCCCTCTACGAGCAGTACTTC
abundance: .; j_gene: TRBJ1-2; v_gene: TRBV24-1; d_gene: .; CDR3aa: CAASDSPGEDDGYTF; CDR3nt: TGTGCCGCCAGTGATTCCCCCGGGGAGGACGATGGCTACACCTTC
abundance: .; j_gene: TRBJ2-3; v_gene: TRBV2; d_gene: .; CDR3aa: CASSESRSDTQYF; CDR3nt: TGTGCCAGCAGTGAATCTCGGTCAGATACGCAGTATTTT
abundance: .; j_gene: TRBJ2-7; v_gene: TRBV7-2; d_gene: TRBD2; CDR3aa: CASSSLAGGRNEQYF; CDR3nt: TGTGCCAGCAGCTCCCTAGCGGGGGGGAGGAACGAGCAGTACTTC
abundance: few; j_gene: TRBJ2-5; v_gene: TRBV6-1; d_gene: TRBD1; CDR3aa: CASSQTGSAETQYF; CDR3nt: TGTGCCAGCAGTCAGACAGGGTCGGCGGAGACCCAGTACTTC
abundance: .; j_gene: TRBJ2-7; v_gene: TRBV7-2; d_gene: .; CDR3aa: CASSLALLVGVYEQYF; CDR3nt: TGTGCCAGCAGCTTAGCCCTCCTAGTGGGTGTCTACGAGCAGTACTTC
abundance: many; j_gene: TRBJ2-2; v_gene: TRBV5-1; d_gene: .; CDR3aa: CASSLGANTGELFF; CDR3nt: TGTGCCAGCAGTTTGGGGGCGAACACCGGGGAGCTGTTTTTT
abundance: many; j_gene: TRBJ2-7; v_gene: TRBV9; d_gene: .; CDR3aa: CASSAGSSYEQYF; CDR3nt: TGTGCCAGCAGTGCTGGGAGCTCCTACGAGCAGTACTTC